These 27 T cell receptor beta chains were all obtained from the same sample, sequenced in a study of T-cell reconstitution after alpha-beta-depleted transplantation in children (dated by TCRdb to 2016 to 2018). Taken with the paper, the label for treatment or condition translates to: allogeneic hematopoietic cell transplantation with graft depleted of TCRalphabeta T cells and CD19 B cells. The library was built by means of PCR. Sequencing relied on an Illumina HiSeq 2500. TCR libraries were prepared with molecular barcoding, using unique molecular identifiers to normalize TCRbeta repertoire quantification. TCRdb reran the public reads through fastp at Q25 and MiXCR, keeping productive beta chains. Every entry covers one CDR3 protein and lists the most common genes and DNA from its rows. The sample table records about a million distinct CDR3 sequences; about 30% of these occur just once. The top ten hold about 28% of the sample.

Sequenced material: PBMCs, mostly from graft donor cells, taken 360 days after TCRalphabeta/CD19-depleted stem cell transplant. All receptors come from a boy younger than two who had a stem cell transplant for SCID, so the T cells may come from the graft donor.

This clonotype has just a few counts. The CDR3 loop is CASEGGWWVSDTQYF. CDR3 DNA sequence: TGTGCCAGCGAGGGTGGATGGTGGGTCTCAGATACGCAGTATTTT. The genes are TRBV28 and TRBJ2-3; D possibly corresponds to TRBD2 (5 bases). V lost 8 bases and J 4 bases, leaving 19 bases between the germline ends. The germline gives CDR1 MDHEN, CDR2 SYDVKM. This CDR3 comprises 15 residues.

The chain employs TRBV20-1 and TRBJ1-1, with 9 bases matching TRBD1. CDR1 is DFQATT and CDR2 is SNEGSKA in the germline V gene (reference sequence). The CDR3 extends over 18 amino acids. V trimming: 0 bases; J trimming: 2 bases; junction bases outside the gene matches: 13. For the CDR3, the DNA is TGCAGTGCTAGAGACCCTGCGAAGGGGACAGGGTCCAACACTGAAGCTTTCTTT. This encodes CSARDPAKGTGSNTEAFF.

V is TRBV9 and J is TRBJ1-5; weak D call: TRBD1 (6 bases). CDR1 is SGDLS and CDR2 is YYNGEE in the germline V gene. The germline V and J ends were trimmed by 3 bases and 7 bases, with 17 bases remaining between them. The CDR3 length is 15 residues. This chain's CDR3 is CASSDPHRDGQPQHF. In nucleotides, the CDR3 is TGTGCCAGCAGCGATCCTCACAGGGATGGGCAGCCCCAGCATTTT.

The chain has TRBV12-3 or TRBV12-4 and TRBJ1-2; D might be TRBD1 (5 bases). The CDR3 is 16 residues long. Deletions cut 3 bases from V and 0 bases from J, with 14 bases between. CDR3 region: CASSFRGVPTNYGYTF. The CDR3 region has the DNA TGTGCCAGCAGTTTTCGAGGGGTCCCGACTAACTATGGCTACACCTTC.

The CDR3 spells CSVEDNRDMQYF. For the CDR3, the DNA is TGCAGCGTTGAAGACAACCGGGACATGCAGTATTTT. This chain joins TRBV29-1 and TRBJ2-3, with D maybe TRBD1 (6 bases). Trimming took off 0 bases at V and 11 bases at J, with 12 bases between the two ends. The CDR3 is made up of 12 amino acids. The germline CDR1 and CDR2 sequences are SQVTM and ANQGSEA.

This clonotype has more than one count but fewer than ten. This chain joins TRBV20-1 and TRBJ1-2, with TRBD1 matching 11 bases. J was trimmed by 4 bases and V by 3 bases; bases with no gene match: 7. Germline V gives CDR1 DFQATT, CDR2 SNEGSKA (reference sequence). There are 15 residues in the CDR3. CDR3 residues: CSASSTGTGGYGYTF. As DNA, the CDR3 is TGCAGTGCTAGCTCAACCGGGACAGGGGGCTATGGCTACACCTTC.

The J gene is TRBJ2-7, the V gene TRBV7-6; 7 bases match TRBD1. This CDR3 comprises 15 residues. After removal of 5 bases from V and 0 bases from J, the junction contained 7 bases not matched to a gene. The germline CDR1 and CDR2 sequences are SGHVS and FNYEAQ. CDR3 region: CASSIGDSGSYEQYF. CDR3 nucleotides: TGTGCCAGCAGCATCGGGGACAGTGGCTCCTACGAGCAGTACTTC.

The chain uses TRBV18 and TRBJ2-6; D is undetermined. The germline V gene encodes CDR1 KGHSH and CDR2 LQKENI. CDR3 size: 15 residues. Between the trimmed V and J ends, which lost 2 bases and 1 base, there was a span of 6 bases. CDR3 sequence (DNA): TGTGCCAGCTCACCAGGGCGGTCTGGGGCCAACGTCCTGACTTTC. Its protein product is CASSPGRSGANVLTF.

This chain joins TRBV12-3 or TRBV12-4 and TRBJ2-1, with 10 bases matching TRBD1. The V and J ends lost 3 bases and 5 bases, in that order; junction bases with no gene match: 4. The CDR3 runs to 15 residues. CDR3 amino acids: CASSLGQGPNNEQFF. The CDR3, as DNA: TGTGCCAGCAGTTTGGGACAGGGGCCTAACAATGAGCAGTTCTTC.

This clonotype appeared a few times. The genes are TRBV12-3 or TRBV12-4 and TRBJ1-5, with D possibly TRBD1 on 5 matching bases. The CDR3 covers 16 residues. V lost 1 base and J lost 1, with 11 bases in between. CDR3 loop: CASSLDGRGSNQPQHF. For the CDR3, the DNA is TGTGCCAGCAGTTTAGATGGCCGGGGGAGCAATCAGCCCCAGCATTTT.

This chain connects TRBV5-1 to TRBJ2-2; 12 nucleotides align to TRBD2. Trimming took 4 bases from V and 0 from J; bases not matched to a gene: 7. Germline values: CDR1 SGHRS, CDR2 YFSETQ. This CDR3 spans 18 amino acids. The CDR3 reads CASSPRLAGATNTGELFF. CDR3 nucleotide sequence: TGCGCCAGCAGCCCGAGACTAGCGGGGGCAACGAACACCGGGGAGCTGTTTTTT.

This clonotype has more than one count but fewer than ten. The CDR3 DNA reads as TGTGCCAGCAGCCAGGGAGGACAGGGCTATGGCTACACCTTC. The encoded protein is CASSQGGQGYGYTF. V is TRBV3-1 and J is TRBJ1-2; 8 nucleotides align to TRBD1. This CDR3 is built from 14 residues. CDR1 is LGHDT, CDR2 YNNKEL, per germline (reference sequence). With V trimmed by 3 bases and J by 4 bases, 4 bases remained unmatched.

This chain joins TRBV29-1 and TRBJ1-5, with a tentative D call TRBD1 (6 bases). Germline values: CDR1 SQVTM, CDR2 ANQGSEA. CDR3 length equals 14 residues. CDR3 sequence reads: CIGVGAQGNQPQHF. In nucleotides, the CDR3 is TGCATCGGAGTGGGGGCGCAGGGCAATCAGCCCCAGCATTTT.

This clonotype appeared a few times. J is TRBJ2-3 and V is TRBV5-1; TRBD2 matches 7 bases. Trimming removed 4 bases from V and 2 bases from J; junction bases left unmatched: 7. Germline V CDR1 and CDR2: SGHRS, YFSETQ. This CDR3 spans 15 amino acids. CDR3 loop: CASSPGLTNTDTQYF. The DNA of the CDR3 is TGCGCCAGCAGCCCGGGACTAACTAACACAGATACGCAGTATTTT.

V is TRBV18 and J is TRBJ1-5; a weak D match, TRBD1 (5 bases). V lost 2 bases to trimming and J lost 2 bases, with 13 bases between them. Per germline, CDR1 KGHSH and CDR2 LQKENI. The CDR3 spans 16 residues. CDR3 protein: CASSPFGGEGNQPQHF. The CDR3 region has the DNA TGTGCCAGCTCACCATTTGGGGGAGAGGGCAATCAGCCCCAGCATTTT.

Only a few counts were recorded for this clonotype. The CDR3 is CASSSLSPVGMNTEAFF. CDR3 DNA: TGTGCCAGCAGCTCCTTGTCCCCGGTAGGAATGAACACTGAAGCTTTCTTT. The chain has TRBV7-9 and TRBJ1-1; D ambiguous. Trimming stripped 4 bases from V and 0 bases from J, with 18 bases between. Germline V CDR1 and CDR2: SEHNR, FQNEAQ (reference sequence). This CDR3 spans 17 amino acids.

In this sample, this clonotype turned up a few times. CDR3 bases: TGTGCCACCAGCAGGTGGGGGGGAAGGGTCCAAGAGACCCAGTACTTC. This encodes CATSRWGGRVQETQYF. The chain has TRBV15 and TRBJ2-5; 7 nucleotides agree with TRBD2. This CDR3 is 16 amino acids long. With V trimmed by 3 bases and J by 1 base, 8 bases remained unmatched. Per the germline V gene, CDR1 is LNHNV and CDR2 is YYDKDF (reference sequence).

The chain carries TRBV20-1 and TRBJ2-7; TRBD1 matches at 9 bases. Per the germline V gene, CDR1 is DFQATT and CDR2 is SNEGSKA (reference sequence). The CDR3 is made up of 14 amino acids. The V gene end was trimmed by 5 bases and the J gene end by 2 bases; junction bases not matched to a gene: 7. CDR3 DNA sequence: TGCAGTGCTGTCCCGGGACAGGGCGCCTACGAGCAGTACTTC. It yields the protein CSAVPGQGAYEQYF.

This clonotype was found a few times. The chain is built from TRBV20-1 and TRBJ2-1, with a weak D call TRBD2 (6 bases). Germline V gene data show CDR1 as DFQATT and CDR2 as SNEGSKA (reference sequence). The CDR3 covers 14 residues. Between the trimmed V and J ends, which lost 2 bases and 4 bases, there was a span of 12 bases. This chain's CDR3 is CSARPGEAYNEQFF. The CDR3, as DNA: TGCAGTGCTAGACCGGGGGAGGCTTACAATGAGCAGTTCTTC.

The CDR3 here is CASSWTVSYEQYF. In DNA, the CDR3 is TGTGCCAGCAGCTGGACAGTCTCCTACGAGCAGTACTTC. The chain combines TRBV2 with TRBJ2-7; perhaps TRBD1 as D (6 bases). CDR1 SNHLY and CDR2 FYNNEI come from the germline V gene. The V gene lost 6 bases and the J gene lost 0 bases, with 9 bases spanning the gap. This CDR3 is built from 13 residues. The full variable domain, completed using reference TRBV2 and TRBJ2-7, is EPEVTQTPSHQVTQMGQEVILRCVPISNHLYFYWYRQILGQKVEFLVSFYNNEISEKSEIFDDQFSVERPDGSNFTLKIRSTKLEDSAMYFCASSWTVSYEQYFGPGTRLTVT.

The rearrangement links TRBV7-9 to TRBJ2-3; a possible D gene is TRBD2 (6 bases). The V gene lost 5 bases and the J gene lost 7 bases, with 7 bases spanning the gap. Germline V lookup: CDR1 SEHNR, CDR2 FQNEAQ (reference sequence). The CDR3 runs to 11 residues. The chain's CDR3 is CASSRGNTQYF. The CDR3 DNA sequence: TGTGCCAGCAGCCGGGGGAATACGCAGTATTTT.

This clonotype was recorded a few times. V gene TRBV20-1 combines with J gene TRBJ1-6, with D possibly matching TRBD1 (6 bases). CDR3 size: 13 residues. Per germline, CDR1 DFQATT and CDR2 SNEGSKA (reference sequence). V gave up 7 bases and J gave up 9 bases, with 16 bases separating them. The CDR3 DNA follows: TGCAGTGGCAAACAGGGCCCTGTTTCACCCCTCCACTTT. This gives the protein CSGKQGPVSPLHF.

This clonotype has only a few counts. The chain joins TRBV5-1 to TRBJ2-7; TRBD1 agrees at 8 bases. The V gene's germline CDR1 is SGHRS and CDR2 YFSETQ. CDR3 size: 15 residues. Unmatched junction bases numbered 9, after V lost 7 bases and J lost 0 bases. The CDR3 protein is CASRLGTGFSYEQYF. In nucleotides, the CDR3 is TGCGCCAGCCGTCTAGGGACAGGATTCTCCTACGAGCAGTACTTC.

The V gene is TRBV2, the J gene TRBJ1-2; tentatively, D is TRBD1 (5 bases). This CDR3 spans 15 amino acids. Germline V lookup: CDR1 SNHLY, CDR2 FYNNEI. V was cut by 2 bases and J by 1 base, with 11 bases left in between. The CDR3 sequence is CASSEFGTFNYGYTF. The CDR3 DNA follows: TGTGCCAGCAGTGAATTCGGGACTTTTAACTATGGCTACACCTTC.

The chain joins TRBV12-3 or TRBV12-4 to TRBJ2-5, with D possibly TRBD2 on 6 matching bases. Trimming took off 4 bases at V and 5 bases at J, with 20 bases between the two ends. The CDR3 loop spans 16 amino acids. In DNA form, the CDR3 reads TGTGCCAGCAGTTCGTCTCTGTACCGGGCGGGGGAGACCCAGTACTTC. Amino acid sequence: CASSSSLYRAGETQYF.

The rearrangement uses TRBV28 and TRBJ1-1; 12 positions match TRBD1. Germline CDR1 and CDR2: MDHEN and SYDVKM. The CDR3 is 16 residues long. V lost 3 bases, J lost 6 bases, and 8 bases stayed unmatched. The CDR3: CASSFEGTGGFPEAFF. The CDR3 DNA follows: TGTGCCAGCAGTTTTGAGGGGACAGGGGGCTTCCCTGAAGCTTTCTTT.

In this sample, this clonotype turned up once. CDR3 nucleotides: TGTGCCATCAACCAGGGACTCCAAGAGACCCAGTACTTC. It specifies CAINQGLQETQYF. The genes are TRBV10-3 and TRBJ2-5; a possible D gene is TRBD2 (6 bases). This CDR3 has 13 amino acids. CDR1 is ENHRY and CDR2 is SYGVKD in the germline V gene. V lost 7 bases and J lost 1, with 10 bases in between.